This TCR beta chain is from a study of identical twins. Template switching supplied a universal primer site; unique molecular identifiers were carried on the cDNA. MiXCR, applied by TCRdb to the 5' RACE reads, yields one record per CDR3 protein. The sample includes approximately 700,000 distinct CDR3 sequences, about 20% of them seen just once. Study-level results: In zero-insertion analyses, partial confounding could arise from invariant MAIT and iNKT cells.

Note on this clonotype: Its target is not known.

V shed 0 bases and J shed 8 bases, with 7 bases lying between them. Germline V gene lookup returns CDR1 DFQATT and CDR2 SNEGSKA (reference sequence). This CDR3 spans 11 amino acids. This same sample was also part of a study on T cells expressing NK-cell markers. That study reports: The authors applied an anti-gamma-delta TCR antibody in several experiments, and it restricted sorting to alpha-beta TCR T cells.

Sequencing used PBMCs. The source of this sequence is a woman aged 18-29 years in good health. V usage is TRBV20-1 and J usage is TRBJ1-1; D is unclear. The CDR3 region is CSAREREEAFF. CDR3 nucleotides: TGCAGTGCTAGAGAAAGGGAGGAAGCTTTCTTT.